This entry features one T cell receptor beta chain sequence. The data were taken from a study of CD8 T cells in Susac syndrome. Study context: Of the sequenced Susac syndrome patients, more than five had active disease and about 8 were in remission.

RNA amounts of roughly 0.45 to 1 ug underwent reverse transcription with random hexamers. TCR beta CDR3 was amplified by immunoSEQ covering 54 Vbeta and 13 Jbeta. In TCRdb, the immunoSEQ multiplex PCR reads were re-called with MiXCR into one record per CDR3 protein. The data hold around 170,000 distinct CDR3 sequences, with approximately 95% observed a single time. TCR beta sequencing covered blood CD8+ and CD4+ T cells. TEMRA cells were FACS-enriched, with CD8+ and CD4+ T cells isolated negatively. Germline V CDR1 and CDR2: LNHDA, SQIVND (reference sequence). V dropped 2 bases and J dropped 3 bases, with 19 bases sitting between them. There are 17 residues in the CDR3.

The chain recombines TRBV19 with TRBJ2-5, with D uncertain. What was sequenced was CD8+ T cells from PBMCs. The receptor comes from a human donor with Susac syndrome. The CDR3 DNA is TGTGCCAGTAGTATATCGGGCAGAGTAGAAGGAGAAGAGACCCAGTACTTC. Amino acids: CASSISGRVEGEETQYF.